These T cell receptor beta chains were read from a single sample in a study of blood T cell repertoires in COVID-19. The data were produced by immunoSEQ multiplex PCR, yet TCRdb's version contains in-frame clones alone and is incomplete. The sample holds hundreds of thousands of clones, over 70% seen once. Sequenced material: peripheral blood. All receptors derive from a woman aged 40 to 50 who had recovered from COVID-19. CDR3s include the opening cysteine and the closing phenylalanine or tryptophan. D genes are given only for firm matches. Clone size is given for some rows only: seen once, a few or many times, or a class if the clone is expanded.

j_call d_call clone_size v_call cdr3_nt cdr3_aa
TRBJ2-2 . . TRBV19 TGTGCCAGTAGTATCCCCGGTCGGTCCACCGGGGAGCTGTTTTTT CASSIPGRSTGELFF
TRBJ2-7 TRBD1 . TRBV5-5 TGTGCCAGCAGCCCAAGGGGGACAGCCCTCTCCTACGAGCAGTACTTC CASSPRGTALSYEQYF
TRBJ1-2 . . TRBV9 TGTGCCAGCAGCGGGTCTGGGCAGGTTCCTGATCCTGGCTACACCTTC CASSGSGQVPDPGYTF
TRBJ2-6 TRBD1 . TRBV18 TGTGCCAGCTCACCCCAGGGGGCCTCCAGCTCTGGGGCCAACGTCCTGACTTTC CASSPQGASSSGANVLTF
TRBJ2-3 TRBD2 . TRBV6-7 TGTGCCAGCAGTTCCCCGACTAGCGGGGGGGCTACGCAGTATTTT CASSSPTSGGATQYF
TRBJ1-2 . . TRBV6-5 TGTGCCAGCAGCAGTCGACTGGGCTATGGCTACACCTTC CASSSRLGYGYTF
TRBJ1-4 . . TRBV19 TGTGCCAGTAGTATTCCCCCCCGGGAACTGTTTTTT CASSIPPRELFF
TRBJ2-7 . . TRBV7-9 TGTGCCAGCAGCTCCATGGGCCACGAGCAGTACTTC CASSSMGHEQYF
TRBJ1-5 . . TRBV11-2 TGTGCCAGCAGCAACTCCCTCGCCCCCGGTGGCAATCAGCCCCAGCATTTT CASSNSLAPGGNQPQHF
TRBJ1-1 . few TRBV2 TGTGCCAGCAGTGTCTCTGCAGGGCAAGAAGCTTTCTTT CASSVSAGQEAFF
TRBJ2-7 TRBD1 . TRBV7-2 TGTGCCAGCAGCCAACCTTACCGACAGGGCGCCTACGAGCAGTACTTC CASSQPYRQGAYEQYF
TRBJ1-3 . . TRBV7-2 TGTGCCAGCAGCTTAGCGGCAGGAAACACCATATATTTT CASSLAAGNTIYF
TRBJ1-6 . . TRBV10-3 TGTGCCATCAGTGTCCGGGGGAGGGATTCACCCCTCCACTTT CAISVRGRDSPLHF
TRBJ1-2 . . TRBV6-1 TGTGCCAGCAGTGAGGACACGGTGAACTATGGCTACACCTTC CASSEDTVNYGYTF
TRBJ2-5 TRBD1 . TRBV7-7 TGTGCCAGCAGCTCCTCCAGACAGGGTTCGGAGACCCAGTACTTC CASSSSRQGSETQYF
TRBJ2-7 . once TRBV2 TGTGCCAGCAGTGAAGGGACAGAATACGAGCAGTACTTC CASSEGTEYEQYF
TRBJ1-1 TRBD1 once TRBV20-1 TGCAGTGCTAGTGTCTGGCAGGGGGCGGGAACTGAAGCTTTCTTT CSASVWQGAGTEAFF
TRBJ2-3 TRBD2 . TRBV5-1 TGCGCCAGCAGCATAGGGACTAGCCCCACCACAGATACGCAGTATTTT CASSIGTSPTTDTQYF
TRBJ2-5 . . TRBV7-9 TGTGCCAGCAGCTCAGGAATGTCCCAGTACTTC CASSSGMSQYF
TRBJ2-5 TRBD1 . TRBV7-9 TGTGCCAGCAGCTTAGCGGGGACAGGGTACGAGACCCAGTACTTC CASSLAGTGYETQYF
TRBJ2-2 . . TRBV2 TGTGCCAGCAGTGAATACAGGGCCACCGGGGAGCTGTTTTTT CASSEYRATGELFF
TRBJ2-5 TRBD2 few TRBV5-4 TGTGCCAGCAGCTCCTCACTAGCGGGGGGGGAAGAGACCCAGTACTTC CASSSSLAGGEETQYF
TRBJ1-1 . . TRBV30 TGTGCCTGGAGTAGGAGACTGAACACTGAAGCTTTCTTT CAWSRRLNTEAFF
TRBJ1-1 TRBD1 . TRBV5-1 TGCGCCAGCAGCTTGGGGGGGGACAGTCCCAAAGCTTTCTTT CASSLGGDSPKAFF
TRBJ1-2 TRBD1 . TRBV19 TGTGCCAGTAGTCCCCAATCCAGGGGGCAGCACTATGGCTACACCTTC CASSPQSRGQHYGYTF
TRBJ1-6 . . TRBV4-3 TGCGCCAGCAGCCAACCGCCACAGGGATCACCCCTCCACTTT CASSQPPQGSPLHF
TRBJ2-3 . . TRBV6-5 TGTGCCAGCAGTCCTCTCCCCACAGATACGCAGTATTTT CASSPLPTDTQYF
TRBJ2-5 . . TRBV6-5 TGTGCCAGCAGTTACTCAGCAGAGACCCAGTACTTC CASSYSAETQYF
TRBJ2-1 TRBD2 once TRBV5-1 TGCGCCAGCAGCTTGGGGCTAGCGGGACCCTACAATGAGCAGTTCTTC CASSLGLAGPYNEQFF
TRBJ2-3 TRBD1 . TRBV19 TGTGCCAGTAGGCAAGGGGGACAGGGGGGAAATACGCAGTATTTT CASRQGGQGGNTQYF
TRBJ2-2 TRBD2 . TRBV7-6 TGTGCCAGCAGACCCCTACTAGCGGGTGCGGCCGGGGAGCTGTTTTTT CASRPLLAGAAGELFF
TRBJ1-1 . . TRBV6-6 TGTGCCAGCAGTTTCCCGGGGAACACTGAAGCTTTCTTT CASSFPGNTEAFF
TRBJ2-7 TRBD1 . TRBV6-5 TGTGCCAGCAGAAATACAGGGGTCCGCGAGCAGTACTTC CASRNTGVREQYF
TRBJ1-1 TRBD1 . TRBV9 TGTGCCAGCAGCGCCCGACAGGGTATGTTTGGGGCTGACACTGAAGCTTTCTTT CASSARQGMFGADTEAFF
TRBJ2-5 TRBD2 . TRBV9 TGTGCCAGCAGCCCAAGTGCGGGGGGCCCCCAAGAGACCCAGTACTTC CASSPSAGGPQETQYF
TRBJ2-7 . once TRBV11-2 TGTGCCAGCACGGCAGGCCCCTACGAGCAGTACTTC CASTAGPYEQYF
TRBJ2-5 . . TRBV18 TGTGCCAGCTCACCACCTCTATTCTCGGTCGCACAGGTTCCATGGAAGACCCAGTACTTC CASSPPLFSVAQVPWKTQYF
TRBJ1-3 TRBD1 . TRBV6-5 TGTGCCAGCAGGTTGACAGGGGGAAACACCATATATTTT CASRLTGGNTIYF
TRBJ2-3 TRBD2 few TRBV5-1 TGCGCCAGCAGCCCCGGGGGCGAGCGGGGGGCCACGTATTTT CASSPGGERGATYF
TRBJ1-1 . . TRBV5-4 TGTGCCAGCAGCTTGGACAGGTTGAACACTGAAGCTTTCTTT CASSLDRLNTEAFF